This passage covers 8 T cell receptor beta chains from one sample sequenced in a study of T cells in localized non-small cell lung cancer (dated by TCRdb to 2019 to 2021). Library preparation used the immunoSEQ multiplex PCR assay. TCRdb re-hosts the immuneACCESS table, in-frame sequences only. Its copies lack some clones; in the studies checked, an unresolved V gene accounts for under half of them, and the cause for the rest is not known. This sample is represented by 45,000 to 60,000 clones; about 78% of them were singletons. The ten largest account for roughly 4% of the sample. The source material was PBMCs, sampled before any cancer treatment. The receptor source for this set is a woman aged 40 to 75 with stage II lung adenocarcinoma.

J is TRBJ2-1 and V is TRBV29-1; D possibly uses TRBD1 or TRBD2 (5 bases each). Germline V lookup: CDR1 SQVTM, CDR2 ANQGSEA. The CDR3 sequence is 14 residues long. Trimming shortened V by 4 bases and J by 10 bases, and 20 bases separated the two germline ends. DNA of the CDR3: TGCAGCGTTGTAGGTCCGGGGACGGCCTTGGAGCAGTTCTTC. It yields the protein CSVVGPGTALEQFF.

This chain connects TRBV9 to TRBJ2-1; TRBD1 agrees at 9 bases. Germline V gene sequence: CDR1 SGDLS, CDR2 YYNGEE. The CDR3 contains 16 residues. V shed 2 bases, J shed 6 bases, and the junction held 9 bases outside the gene matches. The CDR3 loop reads CASSVKTGTGSNEQFF. The CDR3 nucleotides read TGTGCCAGCAGCGTTAAAACCGGGACAGGGTCCAATGAGCAGTTCTTC.

This chain joins TRBV7-2 and TRBJ2-1, with a weak D call TRBD2 (6 bases). Germline-derived CDR1 and CDR2 are SGHTA and FQGNSA. This CDR3 spans 13 amino acids. V was shortened by 5 bases and J by 8 bases, with 13 bases between the two germline ends. The CDR3 coding sequence is TGTGCCAGCAGCCCTCCCTCTAGCGATGAGCAGTTCTTC. The encoded protein is CASSPPSSDEQFF.

A word on this clone: Other DNA sequences in this sample translate to the same CDR3. The chain has TRBV20-1 and TRBJ2-5, with no clear D. Germline V gives CDR1 DFQATT, CDR2 SNEGSKA (reference sequence). The CDR3 sequence is 11 residues long. V was trimmed by 5 bases and J by 2 bases, leaving 6 bases between them. The CDR3 nucleotides are TGCAGTGCTGAAAATCAAGAGACCCAGTACTTC. Amino acid sequence: CSAENQETQYF.

This sequence joins TRBV29-1 and TRBJ2-2; TRBD1 or TRBD2 may be the D gene (5 bases each). Trimming took off 4 bases at V and 0 bases at J, with 9 bases between the two ends. The CDR3 contains 14 residues. Germline assignment: CDR1 SQVTM and CDR2 ANQGSEA. The CDR3 sequence is CSVAEGPNTGELFF. DNA for the CDR3: TGCAGCGTTGCCGAGGGGCCGAACACCGGGGAGCTGTTTTTT.

This clone has only a few counts. The gene calls are TRBV15 and TRBJ2-1, with TRBD2 matching 14 bases. Trimming cost V 3 bases and J 0 bases; bases outside gene matches: 7. The CDR3 consists of 19 residues. The V gene's germline CDR1 is LNHNV and CDR2 YYDKDF (reference sequence). CDR3 in amino acids: CATSRLGLAGATSYNEQFF. For the CDR3, the DNA is TGTGCCACCAGCAGGCTGGGACTAGCGGGGGCCACCTCCTACAATGAGCAGTTCTTC.

The chain is built from TRBV6-1 and TRBJ2-2; D gene uncertain. This CDR3 has 12 residues. V gave up 3 bases and J gave up 3 bases, with 2 bases separating them. Germline V gene data show CDR1 as MNHNS and CDR2 as SASEGT. The CDR3: CASSDYTGELFF. The CDR3 region has the DNA TGTGCCAGCAGTGATTACACCGGGGAGCTGTTTTTT.

This clone was observed a handful of times. J is TRBJ2-1 and V is TRBV9; possible D gene TRBD2, 5 bases. The CDR3 is 15 residues long. Germline lookup yields CDR1 SGDLS and CDR2 YYNGEE. V was pared by 0 bases and J by 8 bases, with 15 bases between. CDR3 sequence (DNA): TGTGCCAGCAGCGTAGAAGATCGGAGGTACGATGAGCAGTTCTTC. The encoded protein is CASSVEDRRYDEQFF.